The 9 T cell receptor beta chains listed next were all sequenced from one sample in a study of neurological immune-mediated disorders. Time point described: longitudinal time-point 2. In TCRdb, the 5' RACE reads were re-called with MiXCR into one record per CDR3 protein. The profile shows some 87,000 distinct CDR3 sequences, roughly 13% of them singletons. Sequencing used PBMCs. The receptors were sampled from a female donor with HTLV-1-associated myelopathy (HAM/TSP).

This clonotype has only a few counts. The genes are TRBV5-6 and TRBJ2-7; tentatively, D is TRBD2 (5 bases). The CDR3 covers 15 residues. Germline CDR1 is SGHDT and CDR2 is YYEEEE. V was trimmed by 4 bases and J by 3 bases, leaving 17 bases between them. This CDR3 is CASSRRSEVGYEQYF. The CDR3 DNA reads TGTGCCAGCAGCCGCAGGTCGGAGGTGGGCTACGAGCAGTACTTC.

This clonotype was seen at least ten times. The V and J genes are TRBV5-1 and TRBJ2-7; 9 bases are a match to TRBD1. Germline CDR1 and CDR2: SGHRS and YFSETQ. The CDR3 runs to 17 residues. The ends lost 3 bases at V and 1 base at J; junction bases unmatched: 11. CDR3 protein: CASSSTMTTGGSYEQYF. CDR3 DNA: TGCGCCAGCAGCTCCACCATGACGACAGGGGGGTCCTACGAGCAGTACTTC. The variable domain in full, with the rest retrieved from reference TRBV5-1 and TRBJ2-7, is KAGVTQTPRYLIKTRGQQVTLSCSPISGHRSVSWYQQTPGQGLQFLFEYFSETQRNKGNFPGRFSGRQFSNSRSEMNVSTLELGDSALYLCASSSTMTTGGSYEQYFGPGTRLTVT.

The sample holds many counts of this clonotype. V is TRBV27 and J is TRBJ2-7, with D tentatively TRBD2 (6 bases). Trimming pared 6 bases from V and 5 bases from J, leaving 14 bases between. Germline V gives CDR1 MNHEY, CDR2 SMNVEV (reference sequence). This CDR3 spans 13 amino acids. The CDR3 DNA is TGTGCCAGCAGCCCCATGGGGAGGCACGAGCAGTACTTC. Encoded protein: CASSPMGRHEQYF.

This clonotype was observed a few times. This rearrangement joins TRBV2 to TRBJ2-2; TRBD1 is a possible D gene (6 bases). The CDR3 runs to 15 residues. Germline V gene lookup returns CDR1 SNHLY and CDR2 FYNNEI. V was pared by 6 bases and J by 2 bases, with 13 bases between. This CDR3 reads CASSPYGGNTGELFF. For the CDR3, the DNA is TGTGCCAGCAGCCCGTATGGGGGCAACACCGGGGAGCTGTTTTTT.

This clonotype was detected ten times or more. V usage is TRBV5-1 and J usage is TRBJ2-2, with 7 positions matching TRBD2. V gave up 0 bases and J gave up 4 bases; unmatched junction bases: 3. There are 15 residues in the CDR3. Per the germline V gene, CDR1 is SGHRS and CDR2 is YFSETQ. The CDR3 is CASSLEAGRTGELFF. CDR3 nucleotide sequence: TGCGCCAGCAGCTTGGAAGCGGGGCGCACCGGGGAGCTGTTTTTT.

V gene TRBV5-1 combines with J gene TRBJ1-1; D is undetermined. The V gene's germline CDR1 is SGHRS and CDR2 YFSETQ. V was cut by 0 bases and J by 1 base, with 7 bases left in between. The CDR3 consists of 14 residues. CDR3 sequence reads: CASSLESTNTEAFF. The CDR3 DNA sequence: TGCGCCAGCAGCTTGGAATCTACGAACACTGAAGCTTTCTTT.

This clonotype appeared many times. The chain is built from TRBV4-1 and TRBJ1-2, with D possibly TRBD1 on 5 matching bases. V shed 6 bases and J shed 0 bases, with 20 bases lying between them. Germline CDR1 reads MGHRA; CDR2 reads YSYEKL. The CDR3 has 17 amino acids. Here the CDR3 DNA reads TGCGCCAGCAGGAGCGTAATGGGGGTCACTTCTAACTATGGCTACACCTTC. It is translated as CASRSVMGVTSNYGYTF.

As concerns this clonotype: A much larger clone sits a single nucleotide away, making a read error possible. The chain is built from TRBV24-1 and TRBJ2-1; tentatively, D is TRBD1 or TRBD2 (5 bases each). The germline V gene has CDR1 KGHDR and CDR2 SFDVKD. The CDR3 is made up of 15 amino acids. Deletions cut 3 bases from V and 8 bases from J, with 16 bases between. The CDR3 spells CATSDQLSGSDEQFF. In DNA form, the CDR3 reads TGTGCCACCAGTGATCAGCTTTCAGGGAGCGATGAGCAGTTCTTC.

This clonotype was observed a handful of times. The chain couples TRBV5-1 to TRBJ2-1; possibly TRBD1 for D (6 bases). V lost 0 bases to trimming and J lost 5 bases, with 12 bases between them. Germline CDR1 SGHRS, CDR2 YFSETQ. The CDR3 has 15 amino acids. The CDR3 nucleotides read TGCGCCAGCAGCTTGGGGGCAGGGGCCCACAATGAGCAGTTCTTC. Its translation is CASSLGAGAHNEQFF.